This T cell receptor beta chain was obtained from a study of siplizumab effects on memory and regulatory T cells. Study observations and caveats: Some alloreactive sequences were traceable to unstimulated CD4+ memory cells, and siplizumab significantly reduced them. Naive T cells appeared more diverse than memory cells and seemed to be major alloresponse contributors.

The CDR3 runs 14 residues. Looked up from germline, CDR1 is MDHEN and CDR2 is SYDVKM. V lost 5 bases to trimming and J lost 7 bases, with 17 bases between them. Unstimulated subsets comprising naive, memory, effector memory and TEMRA cells were sequenced in a few donor pairs. Concerning this clone itself: As yet, its antigen is unknown.

The assay was immunoSEQ multiplex PCR, and TCRdb's table has in-frame clones only and misses some. The data hold roughly 62,000 clones, with about 80% observed a single time. The sequenced sample consisted of memory CD4+ T cells sorted from blood. This chain joins TRBV28 and TRBJ2-5; TRBD1 might be the D (6 bases). The clonotype comes from a human donor in good health. CDR3 sequence (DNA): TGTGCCAGCAGTCCTGACAGGAGCTTGGGGACCCAGTACTTC. It codes for CASSPDRSLGTQYF.